The present T cell receptor (beta chain) was sequenced within a study of blood T cell repertoires in COVID-19. On the study more broadly: From the United States, Italy and Spain came samples of acute and convalescent COVID-19. From T cells, B-cell-depleted T cells, or PBMCs came the material, which was cDNA or gDNA.

Relative to its sample, this clone is medium-sized. This CDR3 region has 15 residues. V was clipped by 6 bases and J by 6 bases; unmatched bases: 6. Germline CDR1 and CDR2: MNHEY and SMNVEV (reference sequence). As processed by the authors: By means of reference gene primer amplification, nucleated cell counts were estimated. Profiling relied on immunoSEQ multiplex PCR, and the TCRdb table lists in-frame clones only, not all of them. Clonal size and the V and J genes are those of that table, whereas D and trimming came from the DNA. This table holds some 280,000 clones, just under 85% found once. The receptor was isolated from a woman aged 45-59 years with active or convalescent COVID-19. V is TRBV27 and J is TRBJ2-1; 12 bases align to TRBD2. What was sequenced was peripheral blood. The CDR3 here is CASSELAGGGNEQFF. CDR3 DNA sequence: TGTGCCAGCAGCGAACTAGCGGGAGGAGGCAATGAGCAGTTCTTC.